The 5 T cell receptor beta chains below were found in one sample sequenced in a study of blood T cell repertoires in COVID-19. Assay used: immunoSEQ multiplex PCR; TCRdb lists only in-frame clones, some missing. Among around 32,000 clones listed, about 86% were seen once. The sample was peripheral blood. Every receptor here comes from an elderly woman with active or convalescent COVID-19.

V usage is TRBV6-1 and J usage is TRBJ2-1, with 11 bases matching TRBD1. The V and J ends lost 1 base and 10 bases, in that order; junction bases with no gene match: 6. CDR1 and CDR2 (germline): MNHNS, SASEGT. The CDR3 length is 15 residues. The CDR3 DNA is TGTGCCAGCAGTGAAGGGACAGGGGGCAGGTACGAGCAGTTCTTC. Its protein product is CASSEGTGGRYEQFF.

This chain links TRBV19 with TRBJ2-5; 8 nucleotides agree with TRBD1. The CDR3 extends over 18 amino acids. Germline trimming cut 3 bases from V and 3 bases from J; bases unmatched to any gene: 15. Germline CDR1 reads LNHDA; CDR2 reads SQIVND (reference sequence). The chain's CDR3 is CASSIGGSGTGMKETQYF. In DNA form, the CDR3 reads TGTGCCAGTAGTATTGGGGGATCAGGGACAGGCATGAAAGAGACCCAGTACTTC.

This sequence joins TRBV5-1 and TRBJ2-7; D is possibly TRBD1 (6 bases). The CDR3 covers 15 residues. In germline, CDR1 is SGHRS, CDR2 YFSETQ. Between the trimmed V and J ends, which lost 4 bases and 3 bases, there was a span of 17 bases. The CDR3: CASSSLQGVNYEQYF. The CDR3 nucleotides are TGCGCCAGCAGCAGTTTACAGGGTGTCAACTACGAGCAGTACTTC.

The J gene is TRBJ1-2, the V gene TRBV6-5; D is unclear. Germline CDR1 is MNHEY and CDR2 is SVGAGI. This CDR3 is built from 15 residues. Trimming removed 5 bases from V and 4 bases from J, with 17 bases in between. The CDR3 DNA reads TGTGCCAGCAGTCTAAGGGCCGGGATGAGCTATGGCTACACCTTC. This translates into CASSLRAGMSYGYTF.

This chain joins TRBV3-1 (or the pseudogene TRBV3-2) and TRBJ1-1; no reliable D call. The V end lost 1 base, the J end lost 1 base, and 7 bases lay between the germline ends. Per germline, CDR1 LGHDT and CDR2 YNNKEL (reference sequence). CDR3 length equals 14 residues. This chain's CDR3 is CASSQVETNTEAFF. The CDR3 region has the DNA TGTGCCAGCAGCCAAGTGGAGACGAACACTGAAGCTTTCTTT.